These 21 T cell receptor beta chains were all obtained from the same sample, sequenced in a study of CD8 T cells in Susac syndrome. cDNA came from around 0.5 to 1 ug RNA primed by random hexamers. TCRdb recomputed calls from the immunoSEQ multiplex PCR reads with MiXCR, one row per CDR3 protein. Here the sample spans 150,000 or so distinct CDR3 sequences, less than 97% being singletons. The sample was CD8+ T cells from PBMCs. All receptors derive from a human donor with multiple sclerosis.

V usage is TRBV5-4 and J usage is TRBJ1-6; D gene ambiguous. V was clipped by 1 base and J by 5 bases, with 13 bases between them. This CDR3 region has 16 residues. Looked up from germline, CDR1 is SGHNT and CDR2 is YYREEE (reference sequence). In DNA form, the CDR3 reads TGTGCCAGCAGCTTGAGGACGTTCGGGCATAATTCACCCCTCCACTTT. Its translation: CASSLRTFGHNSPLHF.

This chain connects TRBV29-1 to TRBJ2-7; possible D gene TRBD2, 5 bases. Trimming pared 7 bases from V and 3 bases from J, leaving 16 bases between. CDR3 length equals 13 residues. Germline V gene data show CDR1 as SQVTM and CDR2 as ANQGSEA. For the CDR3, the DNA is TGCAGCGCTTCTGGCTCCGGGAACTACGAGCAGTACTTC. Protein product: CSASGSGNYEQYF.

The chain has TRBV7-9 and TRBJ1-4; D uncertain. The V gene's germline CDR1 is SEHNR and CDR2 FQNEAQ (reference sequence). The length of the CDR3 is 11 residues. Trimming pared 4 bases from V and 10 bases from J, leaving 7 bases between. The CDR3 protein is CASSSKGKLFF. CDR3 nucleotides: TGTGCCAGCAGCTCAAAAGGAAAACTGTTTTTT. The full variable domain, rest sourced from reference TRBV7-9 and TRBJ1-4, is DTGVSQNPRHKITKRGQNVTFRCDPISEHNRLYWYRQTLGQGPEFLTYFQNEAQLEKSRLLSDRFSAERPKGSFSTLEIQRTEQGDSAMYLCASSSKGKLFFGSGTQLSVL.

The CDR3 loop reads CAWSRTEHYEQYF. In nucleotides, the CDR3 is TGTGCCTGGAGCCGGACAGAGCATTACGAGCAGTACTTC. The chain links TRBV30 to TRBJ2-7; TRBD1 is a possible D gene (6 bases). This CDR3 comprises 13 residues. V was pared by 3 bases and J by 4 bases, with 13 bases between. Germline V lookup: CDR1 GTSNPN, CDR2 SVGIG (reference sequence). The full variable domain, its missing parts supplied by reference TRBV30 and TRBJ2-7, is SQTIHQWPATLVQPVGSPLSLECTVEGTSNPNLYWYRQAAGRGLQLLFYSVGIGQISSEVPQNLSASRPQDRQFILSSKKLLLSDSGFYLCAWSRTEHYEQYFGPGTRLTVT.

The chain couples TRBV2 to TRBJ2-2; D call uncertain. The V gene lost 3 bases and the J gene lost 6 bases, with 8 bases spanning the gap. This CDR3 comprises 13 residues. The germline V gene encodes CDR1 SNHLY and CDR2 FYNNEI. CDR3 sequence (DNA): TGTGCCAGCAGTGATAATTACTCCGGGGAGCTGTTTTTT. This translates into CASSDNYSGELFF.

The rearrangement joins TRBV6-6 to TRBJ2-7; no clear D. V lost 10 bases to trimming and J lost 0 bases, with 7 bases between them. The germline gives CDR1 MNHNY, CDR2 SVGAGI (reference sequence). The CDR3 loop spans 11 amino acids. The CDR3 DNA follows: TGTGCCATCAGCAGCTCCTACGAGCAGTACTTC. Translating gives CAISSSYEQYF.

J is TRBJ1-6 and V is TRBV20-1, with D possibly being TRBD1 (5 bases). V was trimmed by 2 bases and J by 7 bases, leaving 12 bases between them. The V gene's germline CDR1 is DFQATT and CDR2 SNEGSKA (reference sequence). This CDR3 contains 14 residues. The CDR3 nucleotides read TGCAGTGCTAGAAAGGGGTCAGAGAATTCACCCCTCCACTTT. It translates to CSARKGSENSPLHF.

The chain recombines TRBV6-1 with TRBJ2-7, with a tentative D call TRBD2 (6 bases). The CDR3 runs to 15 residues. Trimming cost V 1 base and J 4 bases, with 14 bases left between them. In germline, CDR1 is MNHNS, CDR2 SASEGT. CDR3 loop: CASSEGQGGGYEQYV. CDR3 sequence (DNA): TGTGCCAGCAGTGAAGGCCAGGGCGGAGGGTACGAGCAGTACGTC.

The chain couples TRBV7-9 to TRBJ1-1; weak D call: TRBD1 (6 bases). Germline values: CDR1 SEHNR, CDR2 FQNEAQ (reference sequence). Trimming took off 0 bases at V and 1 base at J, with 15 bases between the two ends. This CDR3 region has 17 residues. CDR3 nucleotide sequence: TGTGCCAGCAGCTTAGCGCTCGGAGGGGGGAAGAACACTGAAGCTTTCTTT. Its protein is CASSLALGGGKNTEAFF. The full variable domain, with the rest looked up from reference TRBV7-9 and TRBJ1-1, is DTGVSQNPRHKITKRGQNVTFRCDPISEHNRLYWYRQTLGQGPEFLTYFQNEAQLEKSRLLSDRFSAERPKGSFSTLEIQRTEQGDSAMYLCASSLALGGGKNTEAFFGQGTRLTVV.

This sequence joins TRBV29-1 and TRBJ1-5, with TRBD1 matching 9 bases. Germline V lookup: CDR1 SQVTM, CDR2 ANQGSEA. The CDR3 runs to 16 residues. After removal of 7 bases from V and 6 bases from J, the junction contained 16 bases not matched to a gene. The CDR3 loop reads CSAWDRVGGIGQPQHF. CDR3 nucleotides: TGCAGCGCATGGGACAGGGTAGGGGGTATCGGTCAGCCCCAGCATTTT.

The gene calls are TRBV3-1 and TRBJ2-1; unclear D gene. The V and J ends lost 6 bases and 0 bases respectively, with 9 bases between them. The germline V gene has CDR1 LGHDT and CDR2 YNNKEL (reference sequence). CDR3 length equals 14 residues. As DNA, the CDR3 is TGTGCCAGCAGTCCTCTCAGCTCCTACAATGAGCAGTTCTTC. It is translated as CASSPLSSYNEQFF.

The chain has TRBV4-1 and TRBJ1-6; D may be TRBD1 (5 bases). Trimming cost V 5 bases and J 7 bases, with 12 bases left between them. Germline V CDR1 and CDR2: MGHRA, YSYEKL. The CDR3 sequence is 14 residues long. The CDR3 is CASSYGTQNSPLHF. The DNA of the CDR3 is TGCGCCAGCAGCTACGGGACCCAGAATTCACCCCTCCACTTT.

The chain recombines TRBV13 with TRBJ2-3; TRBD2 agrees at 7 bases. Trimming cost V 5 bases and J 2 bases; bases outside gene matches: 13. The CDR3 is made up of 17 amino acids. Germline-derived CDR1 and CDR2 are PRHDT and FYEKMQ (reference sequence). The CDR3 here is CASSLYKAGRHTDTQYF. The CDR3 DNA follows: TGTGCCAGCAGCCTATACAAAGCGGGGAGGCACACAGATACGCAGTATTTT.

This rearrangement joins TRBV7-2 to TRBJ2-6; D not certain. CDR3 length: 15 residues. Trimming pared 6 bases from V and 0 bases from J, leaving 9 bases between. CDR1 SGHTA and CDR2 FQGNSA come from the germline V gene. CDR3 coding DNA: TGTGCCAGCAGTTTGCCCGGCTCTGGGGCCAACGTCCTGACTTTC. This encodes CASSLPGSGANVLTF. Filled out from reference TRBV7-2 and TRBJ2-6, the complete variable domain reads GAGVSQSPSNKVTEKGKDVELRCDPISGHTALYWYRQSLGQGLEFLIYFQGNSAPDKSGLPSDRFSAERTGGSVSTLTIQRTQQEDSAVYLCASSLPGSGANVLTFGAGSRLTVL.

The gene calls are TRBV27 and TRBJ2-1; TRBD1 matches 7 bases. J lost 7 bases, V lost 2 bases, and 5 bases had no gene match. Germline V gene lookup returns CDR1 MNHEY and CDR2 SMNVEV (reference sequence). The CDR3 contains 14 residues. In DNA, the CDR3 is TGTGCCAGCAGTTTACGACAGGGTGTGAATGAGCAGTTCTTC. This sequence encodes CASSLRQGVNEQFF.

The rearrangement uses TRBV9 and TRBJ2-2, with 13 positions matching TRBD2. V lost 3 bases, J lost 4 bases, and 3 bases stayed unmatched. This CDR3 is built from 16 residues. Germline CDR1 reads SGDLS; CDR2 reads YYNGEE. The chain's CDR3 is CASSEGLAGATGELFF. CDR3 DNA sequence: TGTGCCAGCAGCGAAGGACTAGCGGGGGCCACCGGGGAGCTGTTTTTT.

The chain joins TRBV27 to TRBJ2-2; D might be TRBD1 (6 bases). The length of the CDR3 is 14 residues. Germline CDR1 reads MNHEY; CDR2 reads SMNVEV (reference sequence). V was clipped by 5 bases and J by 1 base, with 8 bases between them. In DNA form, the CDR3 reads TGTGCCAGCAGTCCGGACAGGAACACCGGGGAGCTGTTTTTT. This gives the protein CASSPDRNTGELFF.

CDR3 DNA: TGTGCCAGCTCTTTTCCTACTCTCGCCTACGAGCAGTACGTC. Translated, it gives CASSFPTLAYEQYV. The chain is built from TRBV2 and TRBJ2-7, with D unclear. Trimming stripped 8 bases from V and 2 bases from J, with 16 bases between. Germline CDR1 and CDR2: SNHLY and FYNNEI. CDR3 length equals 14 residues.

The genes are TRBV5-1 and TRBJ1-1, with no clear D. Trimming shortened V by 0 bases and J by 10 bases, and 13 bases separated the two germline ends. Germline CDR1 reads SGHRS; CDR2 reads YFSETQ. This CDR3 has 13 amino acids. The CDR3 spells CASSLEGSSGAFF. As DNA, the CDR3 is TGCGCCAGCAGCTTGGAGGGCAGCTCGGGAGCTTTCTTT. Based on the CDR3 plus reference TRBV5-1 and TRBJ1-1, the full variable domain is KAGVTQTPRYLIKTRGQQVTLSCSPISGHRSVSWYQQTPGQGLQFLFEYFSETQRNKGNFPGRFSGRQFSNSRSEMNVSTLELGDSALYLCASSLEGSSGAFFGQGTRLTVV.

The rearrangement joins TRBV20-1 to TRBJ1-2, with D unresolved. Germline V gene lookup returns CDR1 DFQATT and CDR2 SNEGSKA (reference sequence). Trimming stripped 6 bases from V and 2 bases from J, with 16 bases between. This CDR3 is built from 14 residues. The CDR3 protein is CSATREEENYGYTF. Here the CDR3 DNA reads TGCAGTGCAACTCGAGAAGAGGAGAACTATGGCTACACCTTC.

Regarding this clonotype: One end of the junction does not line up with germline, which may come from a read error. The V gene is TRBV30, the J gene TRBJ2-1; the match to TRBD2 covers 8 bases. The CDR3 has 13 amino acids. Germline V gene lookup returns CDR1 GTSNPN and CDR2 SVGIG (reference sequence). The CDR3 DNA is TGTGCCTGGAGTGTACAACCGGGGGGGCTTCTCATCTTC. This gives the protein CAWSVQPGGLLIF.